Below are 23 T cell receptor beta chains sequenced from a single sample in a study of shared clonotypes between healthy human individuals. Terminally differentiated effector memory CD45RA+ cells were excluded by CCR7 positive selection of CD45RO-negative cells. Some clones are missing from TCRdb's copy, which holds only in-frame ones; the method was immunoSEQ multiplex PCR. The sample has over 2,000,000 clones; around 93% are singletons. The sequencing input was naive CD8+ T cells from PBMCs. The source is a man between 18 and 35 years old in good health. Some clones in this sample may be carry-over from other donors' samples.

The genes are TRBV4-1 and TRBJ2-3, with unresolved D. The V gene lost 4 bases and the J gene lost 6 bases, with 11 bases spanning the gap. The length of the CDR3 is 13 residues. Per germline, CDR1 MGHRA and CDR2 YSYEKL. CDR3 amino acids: CASSLSRQDTQYF. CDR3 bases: TGCGCCAGCAGCCTGTCTCGTCAGGATACGCAGTATTTT.

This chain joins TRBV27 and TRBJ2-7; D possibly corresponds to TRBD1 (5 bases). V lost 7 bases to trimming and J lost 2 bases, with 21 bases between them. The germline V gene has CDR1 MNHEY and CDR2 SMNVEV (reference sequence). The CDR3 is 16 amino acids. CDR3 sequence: CASNPGAGQATYEQYF. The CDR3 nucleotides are TGTGCCAGCAACCCTGGGGCAGGGCAAGCCACCTACGAGCAGTACTTC.

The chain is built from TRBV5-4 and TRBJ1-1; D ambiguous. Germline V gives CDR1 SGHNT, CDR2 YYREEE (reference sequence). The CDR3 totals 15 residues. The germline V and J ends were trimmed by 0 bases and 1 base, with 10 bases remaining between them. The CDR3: CASSLEALSNTEAFF. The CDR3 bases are TGTGCCAGCAGCTTGGAGGCACTCTCGAACACTGAAGCTTTCTTT.

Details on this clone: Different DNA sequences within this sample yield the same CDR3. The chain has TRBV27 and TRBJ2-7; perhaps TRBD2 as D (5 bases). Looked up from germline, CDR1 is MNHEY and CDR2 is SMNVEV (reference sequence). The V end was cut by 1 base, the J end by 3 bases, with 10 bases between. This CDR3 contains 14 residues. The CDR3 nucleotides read TGTGCCAGCAGTTTATTCGGTCGGGGCTACGAGCAGTACTTC. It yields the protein CASSLFGRGYEQYF.

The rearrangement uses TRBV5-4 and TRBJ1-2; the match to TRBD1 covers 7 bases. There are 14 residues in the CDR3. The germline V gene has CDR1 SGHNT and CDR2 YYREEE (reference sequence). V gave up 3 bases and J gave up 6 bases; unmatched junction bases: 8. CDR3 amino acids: CASSSSGTVDGYTF. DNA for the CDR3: TGTGCCAGCAGCTCATCCGGGACAGTTGATGGCTACACCTTC.

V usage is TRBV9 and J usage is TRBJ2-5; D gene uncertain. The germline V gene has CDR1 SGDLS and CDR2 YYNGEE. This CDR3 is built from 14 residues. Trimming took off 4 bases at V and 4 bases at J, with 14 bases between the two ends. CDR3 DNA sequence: TGTGCCAGCAGCTCCCTCGGCCGAGTAGAGACCCAGTACTTC. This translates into CASSSLGRVETQYF.

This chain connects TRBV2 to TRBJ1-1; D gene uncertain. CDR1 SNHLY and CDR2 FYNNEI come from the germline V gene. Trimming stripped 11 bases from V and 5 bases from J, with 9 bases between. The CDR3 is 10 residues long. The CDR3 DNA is TGTGCCGGTCAGATTACTGAAGCTTTCTTT. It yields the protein CAGQITEAFF.

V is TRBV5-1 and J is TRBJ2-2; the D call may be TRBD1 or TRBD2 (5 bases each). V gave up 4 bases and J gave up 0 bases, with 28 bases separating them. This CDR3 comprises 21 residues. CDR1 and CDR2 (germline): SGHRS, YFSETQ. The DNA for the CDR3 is TGCGCCAGCAGCAAGAGCTTTATTTTGACAGAGACTAATCCGAACACCGGGGAGCTGTTTTTT. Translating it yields CASSKSFILTETNPNTGELFF.

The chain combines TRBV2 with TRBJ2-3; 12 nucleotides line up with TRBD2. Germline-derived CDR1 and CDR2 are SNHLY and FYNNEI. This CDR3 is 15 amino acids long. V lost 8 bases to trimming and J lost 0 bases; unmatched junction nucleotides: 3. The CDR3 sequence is CASGLAGRSTDTQYF. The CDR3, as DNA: TGTGCCAGCGGACTAGCGGGGCGTAGCACAGATACGCAGTATTTT.

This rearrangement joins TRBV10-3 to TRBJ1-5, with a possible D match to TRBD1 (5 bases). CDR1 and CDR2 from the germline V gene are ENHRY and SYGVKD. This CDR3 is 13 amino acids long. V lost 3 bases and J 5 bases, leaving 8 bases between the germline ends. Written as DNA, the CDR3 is TGTGCCATCAGTGATCGACAGTATCAGCCCCAGCATTTT. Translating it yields CAISDRQYQPQHF.

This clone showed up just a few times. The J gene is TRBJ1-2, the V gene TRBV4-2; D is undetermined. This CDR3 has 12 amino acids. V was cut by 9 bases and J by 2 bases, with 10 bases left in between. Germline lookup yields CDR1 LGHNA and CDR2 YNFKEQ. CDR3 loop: CASTSGNYGYTF. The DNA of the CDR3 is TGTGCCAGTACCAGTGGGAACTATGGCTACACCTTC.

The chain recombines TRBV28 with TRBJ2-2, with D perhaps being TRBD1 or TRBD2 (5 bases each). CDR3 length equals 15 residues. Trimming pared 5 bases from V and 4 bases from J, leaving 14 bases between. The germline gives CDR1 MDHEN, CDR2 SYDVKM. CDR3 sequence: CASSAPGGPTGELFF. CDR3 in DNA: TGTGCCAGCAGTGCACCTGGGGGACCCACCGGGGAGCTGTTTTTT.

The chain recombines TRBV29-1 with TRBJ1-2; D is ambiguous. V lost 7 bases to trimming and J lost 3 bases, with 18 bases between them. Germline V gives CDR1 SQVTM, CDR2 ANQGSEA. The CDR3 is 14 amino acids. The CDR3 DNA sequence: TGCAGCGCCGCCGTGGCGCTCGGCGACTATGGCTACACCTTC. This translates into CSAAVALGDYGYTF.

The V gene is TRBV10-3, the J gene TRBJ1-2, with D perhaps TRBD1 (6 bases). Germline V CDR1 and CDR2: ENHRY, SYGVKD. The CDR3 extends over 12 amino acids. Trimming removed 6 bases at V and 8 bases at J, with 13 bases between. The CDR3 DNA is TGTGCCATCAGGGACAGTCCTGGGGGCTACACCTTC. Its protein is CAIRDSPGGYTF.

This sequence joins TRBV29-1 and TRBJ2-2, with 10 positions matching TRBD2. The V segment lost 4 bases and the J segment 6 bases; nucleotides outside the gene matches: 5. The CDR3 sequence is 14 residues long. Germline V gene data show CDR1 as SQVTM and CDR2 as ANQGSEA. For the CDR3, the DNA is TGCAGCGTTGCCCTAGCGGGAGTTGCCGGGGAGCTGTTTTTT. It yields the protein CSVALAGVAGELFF.

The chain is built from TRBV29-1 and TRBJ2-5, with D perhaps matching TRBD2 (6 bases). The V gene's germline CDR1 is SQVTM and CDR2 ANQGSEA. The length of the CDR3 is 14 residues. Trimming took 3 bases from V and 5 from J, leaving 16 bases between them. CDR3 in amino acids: CSVEIRLERETQYF. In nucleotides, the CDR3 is TGCAGCGTTGAGATTCGACTAGAGCGGGAGACCCAGTACTTC.

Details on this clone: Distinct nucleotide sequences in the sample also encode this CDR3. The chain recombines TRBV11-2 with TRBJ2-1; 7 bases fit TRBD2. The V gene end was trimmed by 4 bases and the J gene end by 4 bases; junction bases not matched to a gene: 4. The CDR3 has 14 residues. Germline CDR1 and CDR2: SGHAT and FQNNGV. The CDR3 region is CASSSRTRYNEQFF. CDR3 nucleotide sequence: TGTGCCAGCAGCTCAAGGACTAGATACAATGAGCAGTTCTTC. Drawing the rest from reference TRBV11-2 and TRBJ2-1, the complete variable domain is EAGVAQSPRYKIIEKRQSVAFWCNPISGHATLYWYQQILGQGPKLLIQFQNNGVVDDSQLPKDRFSAERLKGVDSTLKIQPAKLEDSAVYLCASSSRTRYNEQFFGPGTRLTVL.

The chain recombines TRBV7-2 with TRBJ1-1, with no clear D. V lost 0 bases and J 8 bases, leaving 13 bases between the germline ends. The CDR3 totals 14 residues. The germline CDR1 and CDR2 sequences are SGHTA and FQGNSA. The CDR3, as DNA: TGTGCCAGCAGCTTAGCGGCTAGGGTGAAAGAAGCTTTCTTT. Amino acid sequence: CASSLAARVKEAFF. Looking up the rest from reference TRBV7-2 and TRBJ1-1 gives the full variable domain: GAGVSQSPSNKVTEKGKDVELRCDPISGHTALYWYRQSLGQGLEFLIYFQGNSAPDKSGLPSDRFSAERTGGSVSTLTIQRTQQEDSAVYLCASSLAARVKEAFFGQGTRLTVV.

CDR3 in DNA: TGTGCCAGCAGCGACGGACAGGGGGCGATTCCAGATACGCAGTATTTT. This sequence encodes CASSDGQGAIPDTQYF. This chain connects TRBV9 to TRBJ2-3; TRBD1 agrees at 11 bases. V shed 3 bases and J 4 bases; nucleotides not matched to a gene: 7. This CDR3 is built from 16 residues. Germline V CDR1 and CDR2: SGDLS, YYNGEE.

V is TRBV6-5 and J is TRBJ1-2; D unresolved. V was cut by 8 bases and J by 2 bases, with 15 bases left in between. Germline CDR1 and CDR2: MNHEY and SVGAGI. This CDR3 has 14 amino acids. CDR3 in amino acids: CASSTRIDNYGYTF. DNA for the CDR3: TGTGCCAGCTCAACCAGGATAGACAACTATGGCTACACCTTC.

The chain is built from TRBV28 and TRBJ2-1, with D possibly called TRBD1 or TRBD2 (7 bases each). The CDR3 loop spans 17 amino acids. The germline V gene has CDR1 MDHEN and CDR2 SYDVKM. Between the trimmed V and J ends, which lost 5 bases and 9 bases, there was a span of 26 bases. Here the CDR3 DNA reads TGTGCCAGCAGTCACGACAGGGCTTCACCCCGGGGGGTTGAGCAGTTCTTC. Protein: CASSHDRASPRGVEQFF.

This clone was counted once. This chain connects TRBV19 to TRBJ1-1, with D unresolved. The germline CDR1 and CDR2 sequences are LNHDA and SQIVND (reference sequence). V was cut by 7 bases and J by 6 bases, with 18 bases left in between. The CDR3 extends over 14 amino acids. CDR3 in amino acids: CASTLGLDGPEAFF. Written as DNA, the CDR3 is TGTGCCAGTACCTTAGGCCTCGACGGTCCTGAAGCTTTCTTT.

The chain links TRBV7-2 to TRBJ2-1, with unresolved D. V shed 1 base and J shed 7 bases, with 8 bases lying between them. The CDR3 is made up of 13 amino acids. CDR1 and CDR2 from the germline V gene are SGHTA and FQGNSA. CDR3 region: CASSLGHKNEQFF. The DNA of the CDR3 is TGTGCCAGCAGCTTAGGACACAAGAATGAGCAGTTCTTC.